This T cell receptor (beta chain) was found in a study of blood T cells in healthy people across ages. This clonotype was counted once. The V gene lost 4 bases and the J gene lost 2 bases, with 14 bases spanning the gap. This CDR3 contains 16 residues. Germline V gene lookup returns CDR1 MNHEY and CDR2 SMNVEV (reference sequence). For the second PCR, which ran for about 7 to 11 cycles, a sample-barcoded 5' primer and a J-beta primer mix were used. From the 5' RACE reads, TCRdb called clonotypes with MiXCR, one entry per CDR3 protein. The sample gives about 1,400,000 distinct CDR3 sequences, 42% of which show up once; around 8% is in the top ten.

The clonotype originates from a young woman in good health. The sequenced sample was blood. The chain couples TRBV27 to TRBJ2-2; D might be TRBD1 (6 bases). CDR3 amino acids: CASSSPEGVNTGELFF. The CDR3 DNA reads as TGTGCCAGCAGTTCACCCGAGGGGGTTAACACCGGGGAGCTGTTTTTT.